This T cell receptor (beta chain) emerged from a study of cytomegalovirus exposure and HLA in healthy donors (dated by TCRdb to about 2017). The study in broad terms: According to an earlier analysis of 587 of the donors, 200 million or so T cells yielded 100 million or so unique TCR beta sequences and more than 250 Gb of sequence data. Around 330 gigabases of sequencing data and tens of millions of unique TCR sequences made up an early release that covered 500 to 700 HLA-typed donors. The number of donors typed differed by locus, with roughly 620-630 for A, B, C, DRB1 and DQB1, roughly 520 for DQA1, about 610 for DPA1, and around 430 for DPB1. Roughly 5 DR-DQ haplotypes were handled as single units for association and clustering, since linkage in the cohort was strong. Both class I and class II loci were covered by HLA typing, at four-digit resolution. Donor age, sex, ethnicity and CMV serostatus were collected together with the repertoire data. All discovery cohort repertoires had been generated using a single sequencing platform. In a later analysis, previously published TCR beta repertoires from fewer than 750 donors were re-analyzed and high-resolution HLA genotyping was added so that TCR occurrence patterns could be studied. On average, around 240,000 unique TCR beta nucleotide sequences were sequenced per donor among about 400 genotyped donors of the cohort, with roughly 18% of those sequences being non-productive. Of the roughly 400 genotyped donors, approximately 83% fell in the genetic ancestry cluster associated with self-reported Caucasian donors. An earlier analysis of more than 450 of the donors used high-throughput TCR beta sequencing to judge whether each TCR beta V gene segment behaved as functional or pseudogenic. To predict cytomegalovirus infection status, the study brought together high-throughput TCR immunosequencing, statistical association of individual TCRs with disease status, and machine learning. The study aimed to test whether signatures of past pathogen exposure could be identified by cataloging public T cell receptors. The later analysis used no new phenotypic data to find candidate immune exposures, relying instead on TCR beta sequences and their occurrence across donors. In a later genetic analysis, genome-wide SNP genotypes for about three fifths of the roughly 670 donors were used, and that subset was treated as a discovery cohort. A separate validation cohort of 100 to 150 different subjects was used in addition to the 666-subject first cohort. The study profiled the T cell repertoires of hundreds of subjects by immunosequencing and related them to cytomegalovirus serostatus. The research as a whole found: Only TCR beta chains were sequenced in this cohort, and the absence of alpha or paired-chain data limited detectable features. Correlated functional status among segregating V segments might reflect linkage disequilibrium, but an unknown experimental factor could not be ruled out. In a later analysis, HLA-associated TCR beta chains showed more clonal expansion and lower generation probabilities than non-associated chains that were equally common. About 17 rarely observed V segments, including chromosome 9 orphons, were excluded from the earlier analysis of about 610 of the donors because counts were too low. In both the original and validation cohorts, the classifier was reported to diagnose cytomegalovirus status with high specificity and sensitivity. At a false discovery rate of 0.05, a later analysis linked about 16,000 TCR beta sequences to specific HLA alleles. Some IMGT-functional V segments, including TRBV6-2 and TRBV6-3, could not be told apart with the 87-base-pair reads, so those segments were excluded. Because HLA typing was missing for some donors at each locus, association tests included only the typed subset. In a later analysis, several top co-occurrence clusters were reported to appear linked to parvovirus B19, influenza, CMV and Epstein-Barr virus. When HLA alleles, especially DR and DQ, strongly co-occurred, attributing TCR associations to individual alleles was difficult. A cluster of highly shared sequence variants was judged likely to represent a technical artifact of the sequencing pipeline. According to the authors, the approach could potentially be generalized to other disease states and immunological phenotypes. A few of the identified cytomegalovirus-associated TCR beta chains were confirmed in vitro to be specific for cytomegalovirus antigens. Most TCR sequences were observed very rarely across donors, whereas some public TCRs were present in many individuals. In a later genetic analysis, a missense DCLRE1C variant was associated with V-gene and J-gene trimming of TCR beta chains, and the association was replicated in an independent cohort. Presence/absence analyses assumed roughly uniform sequencing depth across donors, an assumption that may not hold. In the study, 150 to 200 TCR beta chains were listed as associated with cytomegalovirus. According to a later analysis, most CMV-associated TCR beta chains appeared to be HLA-restricted, and the HLA associations seemed to be driven largely by CMV exposure. In a later genetic analysis, fewer N-insertions in productive TCRs were reported among donors in an Asian-associated ancestry cluster than the 666-donor mean. An earlier analysis of some 560 of the donors showed that most TCR beta V segments appeared in productive rearrangements either about 87% or about 30% of the time, which broadly matched IMGT annotations. In a later analysis, the rate of TCR association differed among HLA loci, with DRB1 alleles having the most associated TCRs and HLA-C alleles having the fewest. For the cohort, immune exposure information was limited to CMV serostatus. A further reported finding was that TCR beta sequences accurately predicted the HLA-A and HLA-B alleles for most subjects in the first cohort.

In the case of this clone: What antigen it recognizes has not been identified. One base away there is no much larger clone; base qualities are not given.

The cohort comprised more than 550 healthy bone marrow donors. At the time of sampling, every cohort member was nominally healthy, though immune exposures that went unrecorded were likely present. The donor tested CMV seronegative and was one of the 352 seronegative cohort members. Each donor provided a peripheral blood sample, and peripheral blood mononuclear cells were used for TCR beta sequencing. Genomic DNA was extracted from the blood cell samples with the Qiagen DNeasy Blood Extraction Kit. V is trimmed back by 6 bases and J by 1 base, and the junction contains 6 bases that no gene match accounts for. Its CDR3 holds 15 amino acids, cysteine through phenylalanine. Only CDR3 DNA remains: 45 bases, in frame from the first base. The germline V gene sets CDR1 to MDHEN and CDR2 to SYDVKM. The method behind the library was the immunoSEQ multiplex PCR assay. For the multiplex PCR, a mixture combining 60 forward primers for TCR Vbeta segments and 13 reverse primers for TCR Jbeta segments was used. A multiplex PCR assay on genomic DNA amplified the CDR3 region of rearranged TCR beta genes. Amplified TCR beta libraries were sequenced as 87-base-pair reads on the Illumina HiSeq System. Per the source publication's procedure: Across the roughly 670 repertoires, a later analysis counted approximately 75 million unique TCR beta chains, about 10 million of which were shared by at least two donors. Raw reads were error-corrected and collapsed into unique sequences with a nearest-neighbor algorithm that merged closely related sequences to remove PCR and sequencing errors. V, D and J gene segments were assigned by aligning CDR3 sequences to IMGT reference sequences. For a sequence to be retained, at least a six-nucleotide match to both a V gene segment and a J gene segment was required. A rearrangement counted as productive if the CDR3 had no stop codons and remained in frame with V and J, and every other rearrangement counted as non-productive. Following IMGT convention, CDR3 was defined as the stretch from the second conserved V-encoded cysteine to the conserved J-encoded phenylalanine. Sequences without an unambiguous match to a single V gene segment were excluded from the earlier analysis of 450 to 750 of the donors. In an earlier analysis of roughly 500 of the donors, V segments were called functional above 56.7% productive rearrangements and were called segregating when the between-donor standard deviation exceeded 5%. A statistical classification framework was built for diagnosing cytomegalovirus status from the catalog of TCR beta chain sequences. V and J gene assignment, in a later analysis, came from comparing TCR nucleotide sequences with IMGT/GENE-DB human TR gene sequences. A later analysis assigned CDR3 sequences and most-parsimonious VDJ recombination scenarios with the TCRdist pipeline. In a later analysis, each TCR beta chain was defined by its CDR3 amino acid sequence together with its V-gene family, and reads lacking a unique V-gene family were excluded. In a later analysis, approximately 640 highly shared, low-generation-probability nucleotide sequences were removed to address suspected cross-contamination and a sequencing artifact. For each public chain, a later analysis derived a clonal expansion index from normalized ranks of inferred template counts within each repertoire. Generation probabilities in a later analysis came from a VDJ recombination model fitted to out-of-frame rearrangements, and those results were checked against IGoR. A later analysis scored TCR-TCR, TCR-HLA and TCR-CMV co-occurrence with hypergeometric tests, applying a repertoire-size bias correction to TCR pairs. A later analysis estimated false discovery rates by permuting HLA or CMV assignments 20 times. In a later analysis, co-occurring TCRs were grouped using DBSCAN, and TCRdist sequence similarity was added for clustering within HLA-allele-positive subsets. For co-occurrence clustering, repertoires with fewer than 30,000 or more than 120,000 public chains were excluded, along with a handful of repertoires with anomalous nucleotide sharing. The source is immuneACCESS, and TCRdb retained only in-frame sequences with V and J called. Part of the clones is not carried over; for the studies checked, unresolved V genes explain less than half of this, and the remainder is unexplained. V and J calls and clone size are copied from that table; D and trimming were computed from the DNA. Counted in this sample were over 70,000 clones; less than 75% of them appeared once. The top ten hold approximately 2.3% of the sample.

The clonotype was recovered from a man aged 30-40 years in good health and CMV-seronegative. In this chain, TRBV28 is recombined with TRBJ1-1; 9 bases in the junction line up with TRBD1. Sequenced input: PBMCs. The nucleotide sequence reads TGTGCCAGCAGCCGAACAGGGGGCCGGAACACTGAAGCTTTCTTT. Translated, this is CASSRTGGRNTEAFF.